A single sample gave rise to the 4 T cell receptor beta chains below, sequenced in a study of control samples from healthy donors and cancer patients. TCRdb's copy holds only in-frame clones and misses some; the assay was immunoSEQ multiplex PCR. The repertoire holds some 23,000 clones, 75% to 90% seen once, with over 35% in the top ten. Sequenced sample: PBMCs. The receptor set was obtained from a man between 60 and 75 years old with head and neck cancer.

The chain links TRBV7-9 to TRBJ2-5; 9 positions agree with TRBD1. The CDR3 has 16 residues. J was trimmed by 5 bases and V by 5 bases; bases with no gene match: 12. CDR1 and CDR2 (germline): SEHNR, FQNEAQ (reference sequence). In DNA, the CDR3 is TGTGCCAGCAGCCCGCGGACAGGGGCTTTGGGTGAGACCCAGTACTTC. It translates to CASSPRTGALGETQYF.

Written as DNA, the CDR3 is TGTGCCAGCAGCCCAAACCTGAGTGGCGGGGAGCTGTTTTTT. Its translation is CASSPNLSGGELFF. This sequence joins TRBV7-6 and TRBJ2-2, with no clear D. V lost 5 bases and J 7 bases, leaving 14 bases between the germline ends. The V gene's germline CDR1 is SGHVS and CDR2 FNYEAQ. CDR3 length: 14 residues.

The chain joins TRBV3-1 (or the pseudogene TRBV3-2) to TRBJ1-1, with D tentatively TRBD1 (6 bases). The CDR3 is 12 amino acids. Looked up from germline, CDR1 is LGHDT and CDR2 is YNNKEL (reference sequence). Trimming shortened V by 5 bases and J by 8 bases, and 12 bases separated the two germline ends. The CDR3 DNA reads TGTGCCAGCAGCTCTTCCGGGACAGAAGCTTTCTTT. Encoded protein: CASSSSGTEAFF.

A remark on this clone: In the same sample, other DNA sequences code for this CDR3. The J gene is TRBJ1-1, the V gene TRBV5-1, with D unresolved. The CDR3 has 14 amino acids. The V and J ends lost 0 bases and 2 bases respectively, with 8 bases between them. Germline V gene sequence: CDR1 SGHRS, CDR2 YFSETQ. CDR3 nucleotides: TGCGCCAGCAGCTTGGCCTTGGATAACACTGAAGCTTTCTTT. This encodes CASSLALDNTEAFF. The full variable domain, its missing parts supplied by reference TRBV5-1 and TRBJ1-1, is KAGVTQTPRYLIKTRGQQVTLSCSPISGHRSVSWYQQTPGQGLQFLFEYFSETQRNKGNFPGRFSGRQFSNSRSEMNVSTLELGDSALYLCASSLALDNTEAFFGQGTRLTVV.